This T cell receptor (beta chain) originates from a study of OX40 agonist ivuxolimab in advanced cancers. General study findings and limits: People who partly responded at 0.1-3.0 mg/kg had some of the least clonal expansion seen. Average numbers of expanded clones were greater in CD8+ T cells than in CD4+.

Sequencing used immunoSEQ multiplex PCR; TCRdb keeps in-frame clones, though not all of them. The sample lists 20,000 to 25,000 clones, 86% occurring once. For this clone: Its antigen is undetermined.

Germline CDR1 reads MNHEY; CDR2 reads SMNVEV (reference sequence). V shed 5 bases and J shed 1 base, with 12 bases lying between them. This CDR3 is built from 14 residues. The source is an adult with an advanced solid tumor such as melanoma, head and neck, liver or kidney cancer. This sample comprised CD4+ or CD8+ T cells sorted from blood, obtained in a trial of the OX40 agonist ivuxolimab. The rearrangement joins TRBV27 to TRBJ2-7; unclear D gene. The CDR3 loop is CASSLESESYEQYF. The DNA of the CDR3 is TGTGCCAGCAGTCTGGAGTCAGAGTCCTACGAGCAGTACTTC.